Below are 11 T cell receptor beta chains sequenced from a single sample in a study of cytomegalovirus exposure and HLA in healthy donors. In the PCR, 60 Vbeta and 13 Jbeta primers were used. The repertoire was sequenced with immunoSEQ multiplex PCR; TCRdb's copy has only in-frame clones and lacks some. Here the sample spans 170,000 or so clones, roughly 90% being singletons. The sample was PBMCs. These receptors were taken from a woman under 30 in good health and CMV-seronegative.

The chain combines TRBV19 with TRBJ2-1; TRBD1 matches 9 bases. This CDR3 has 13 residues. Germline values: CDR1 LNHDA, CDR2 SQIVND (reference sequence). V gave up 7 bases and J gave up 8 bases; unmatched junction bases: 6. The CDR3 DNA sequence: TGTGCCAGTAACGCACAGGGGGCGCATGAGCAGTTCTTC. It codes for CASNAQGAHEQFF.

The chain joins TRBV2 to TRBJ2-2; 8 bases align to TRBD2. Germline CDR1 reads SNHLY; CDR2 reads FYNNEI. The J segment lost 3 bases and the V segment lost 5 bases, leaving 2 bases of the junction unmatched. The CDR3 totals 14 residues. CDR3 loop: CASSSGGYTGELFF. The CDR3 DNA is TGTGCCAGCAGTAGCGGGGGATACACCGGGGAGCTGTTTTTT.

V and J are TRBV6-5 and TRBJ2-7; tentative D call: TRBD1 (6 bases). V dropped 5 bases and J dropped 6 bases, with 14 bases sitting between them. CDR1 and CDR2 (germline): MNHEY, SVGAGI. This CDR3 is built from 13 residues. The CDR3 sequence is CASSPGQSLEQYF. Written as DNA, the CDR3 is TGTGCCAGCAGTCCTGGACAGTCGCTCGAGCAGTACTTC.

The V call is TRBV9, the J call TRBJ2-3; 11 bases are shared with TRBD2. This CDR3 is built from 16 residues. The germline CDR1 and CDR2 sequences are SGDLS and YYNGEE. V trimming: 3 bases; J trimming: 1 base; junction bases outside the gene matches: 4. The CDR3 DNA sequence: TGTGCCAGCAGCGAACATAGCGGGGGGGGCACAGATACGCAGTATTTT. Residues: CASSEHSGGGTDTQYF.

The chain recombines TRBV5-6 with TRBJ2-1; 10 bases line up with TRBD2. The V and J ends lost 1 base and 3 bases, in that order; junction bases with no gene match: 13. Germline V gene sequence: CDR1 SGHDT, CDR2 YYEEEE. The CDR3 sequence is 19 residues long. Here the CDR3 DNA reads TGTGCCAGCAGCTTGTGGGGGTATGCTAGCGGGGGACACTACAATGAGCAGTTCTTC. Amino acid sequence: CASSLWGYASGGHYNEQFF.

A single count supports this clone. The chain combines TRBV27 with TRBJ2-1, with 7 bases identical to TRBD2. The CDR3 is made up of 14 amino acids. V lost 2 bases and J lost 4; bases outside the gene matches: 2. The V gene's germline CDR1 is MNHEY and CDR2 SMNVEV (reference sequence). The CDR3 loop reads CASSLGGGYNEQFF. In nucleotides, the CDR3 is TGTGCCAGCAGTTTAGGGGGGGGGTACAATGAGCAGTTCTTC.

This rearrangement joins TRBV6-5 to TRBJ2-7, with D tentatively TRBD1 (6 bases). V lost 2 bases, J lost 2 bases, and 10 bases lay in between. Germline assignment: CDR1 MNHEY and CDR2 SVGAGI. This CDR3 has 14 amino acids. CDR3 in DNA: TGTGCCAGCAGTTACGGCGACAGGACCTACGAGCAGTACTTC. Amino acid sequence: CASSYGDRTYEQYF.

This clone is a singleton in its sample. The J gene is TRBJ2-1, the V gene TRBV6-1; D is possibly TRBD1 (6 bases). Germline CDR1 MNHNS, CDR2 SASEGT. This CDR3 is 14 amino acids long. V lost 8 bases, J lost 2 bases, and 13 bases lay in between. This CDR3 reads CASRTDQTYNEQFF. The CDR3 DNA reads TGTGCCAGCCGGACAGACCAAACCTACAATGAGCAGTTCTTC.

To note about this clone: Other DNA variants within this sample encode the same CDR3. V is TRBV28 and J is TRBJ2-7; D is unresolved. V lost 6 bases and J lost 5, with 11 bases in between. The CDR3 runs 12 residues. Germline assignment: CDR1 MDHEN and CDR2 SYDVKM. CDR3 coding DNA: TGTGCCAGCAGCCTGCGCAGCGACGAGCAGTACTTC. Translating it yields CASSLRSDEQYF.

The V and J genes are TRBV7-3 and TRBJ2-1, with a possible D match to TRBD2 (5 bases). The germline V and J ends were trimmed by 5 bases and 2 bases, with 13 bases remaining between them. In germline, CDR1 is SGHTA, CDR2 FQGTGA. The CDR3 runs 15 residues. Written as DNA, the CDR3 is TGTGCCAGCAGCACTCTAGGAGGCACCTACAATGAGCAGTTCTTC. Protein product: CASSTLGGTYNEQFF.

The V call is TRBV2, the J call TRBJ1-2; TRBD1 might be the D (5 bases). The length of the CDR3 is 14 residues. Between the trimmed V and J ends, which lost 0 bases and 8 bases, there was a span of 13 bases. Germline V lookup: CDR1 SNHLY, CDR2 FYNNEI. The CDR3 DNA is TGTGCCAGCAGTGAAGCATGGGGCTTTGGGGGCTACACCTTC. Protein: CASSEAWGFGGYTF.